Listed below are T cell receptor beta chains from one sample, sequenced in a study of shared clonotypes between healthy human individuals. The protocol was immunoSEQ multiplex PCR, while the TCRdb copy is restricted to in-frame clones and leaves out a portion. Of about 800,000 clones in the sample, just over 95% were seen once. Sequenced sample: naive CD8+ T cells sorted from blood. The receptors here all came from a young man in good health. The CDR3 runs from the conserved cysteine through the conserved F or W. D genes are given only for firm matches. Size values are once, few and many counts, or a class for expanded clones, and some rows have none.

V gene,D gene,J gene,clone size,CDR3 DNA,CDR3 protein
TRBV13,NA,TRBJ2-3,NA,TGTGCCAGCGGGACAGATACGCAGTATTTT,CASGTDTQYF
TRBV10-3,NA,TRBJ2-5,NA,TGTGCCATCAGTGAACTTGGAGAAAGGGTGGATGGGATGGAGACCCAGTACTTC,CAISELGERVDGMETQYF
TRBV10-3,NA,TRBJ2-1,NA,TGTGCCATCAATACCGACCGAGTAAGCGACAATGAGCAGTTCTTC,CAINTDRVSDNEQFF
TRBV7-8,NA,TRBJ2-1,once,TGTGCCAGCAGCTTCCGGACAAGCTCCTACAATGAGCAGTTCTTC,CASSFRTSSYNEQFF
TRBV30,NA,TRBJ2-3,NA,TGTGCCTGGAGTCCGACCCACGGAGATACGCAGTATTTT,CAWSPTHGDTQYF
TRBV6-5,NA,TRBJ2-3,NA,TGTGCCAGCAGTTACTCGGGTACGCAGTATTTT,CASSYSGTQYF
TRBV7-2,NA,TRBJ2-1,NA,TGTGCCAGCAGCTACGACGTATACAATGAGCAGTTCTTC,CASSYDVYNEQFF
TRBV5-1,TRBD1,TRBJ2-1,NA,TGCGCCAGCAGCACTGACAGGGTGGTCAGCAATGAGCAGTTCTTC,CASSTDRVVSNEQFF
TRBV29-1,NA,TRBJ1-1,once,TGCAGCGTTCTGCCCTTGAACACTGAAGCTTTCTTT,CSVLPLNTEAFF
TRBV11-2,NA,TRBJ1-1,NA,TGTGCCAGCAGCGGGGAGAGGGGACCCGAGACTGAAGCTTTCTTT,CASSGERGPETEAFF
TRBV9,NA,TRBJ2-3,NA,TGTGCCAGCAGCGTAGAAGGTATCACAGATACGCAGTATTTT,CASSVEGITDTQYF
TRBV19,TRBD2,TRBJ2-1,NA,TGTGCCAGTAGTGTACTAGCGAGCCGATTCAATGAGCAGTTCTTC,CASSVLASRFNEQFF
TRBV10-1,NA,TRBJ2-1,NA,TGCGCCAGCAGTGAGTACCCTCCCGGGCTAACCTACAATGAGCAGTTCTTC,CASSEYPPGLTYNEQFF
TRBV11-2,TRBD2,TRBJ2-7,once,TGTGCCAGCAGCTTATTCCGGGAGGACTACTACGAGCAGTACTTC,CASSLFREDYYEQYF
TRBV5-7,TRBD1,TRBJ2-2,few,TGTGCCACTCCACCGGGACAGCCGACCGGGGAGCTGTTTTTT,CATPPGQPTGELFF
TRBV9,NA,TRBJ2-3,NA,TGTGCCAGCAGCGTAGTGGGGGCCTGGACAGATACGCAGTATTTT,CASSVVGAWTDTQYF
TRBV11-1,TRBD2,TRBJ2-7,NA,TGTGCCAGCAGCCGGACTAGCGGGAGCTCCTACGAGCAGTACTTC,CASSRTSGSSYEQYF
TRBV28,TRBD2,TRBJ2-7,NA,TGTGCCAGCAGTCTCGGGGGGAGGACCTACGAGCAGTACTTC,CASSLGGRTYEQYF
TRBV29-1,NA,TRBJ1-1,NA,TGCAGCGTTGTCTCGCCTAAACAGGGCTTTGACACTGAAGCTTTCTTT,CSVVSPKQGFDTEAFF
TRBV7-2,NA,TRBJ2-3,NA,TGTGCCAGCAGCTTAGCGCTCGGGGTCTTAGCCTATGCAGATACGCAGTATTTT,CASSLALGVLAYADTQYF
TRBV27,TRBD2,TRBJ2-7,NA,TGTGCCAGCAGTACTAGCGGGAGTTTGTACGAGCAGTACTTC,CASSTSGSLYEQYF
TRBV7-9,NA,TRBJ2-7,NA,TGTGCCAGCAGCTTTGGAGGGAGAGCCTACGAGCAGTACTTC,CASSFGGRAYEQYF
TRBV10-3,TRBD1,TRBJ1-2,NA,TGTGCCATCAGTGAGACAGGGGGCTCCTATGGCTACACCTTC,CAISETGGSYGYTF
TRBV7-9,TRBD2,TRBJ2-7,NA,TGTGCCAGCAGCTCCTCTACCAAAGGGACTAGCGGCAGCTACGAGCAGTACTTC,CASSSSTKGTSGSYEQYF
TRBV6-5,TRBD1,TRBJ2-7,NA,TGTGCCAGCAGTTCAGACAGGGGGCGTATTGGCGAGCAGTACTTC,CASSSDRGRIGEQYF
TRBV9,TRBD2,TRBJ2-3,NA,TGTGCCAGCAGCGTAAAGGCGGGAGAGGGGACAGATACGCAGTATTTT,CASSVKAGEGTDTQYF
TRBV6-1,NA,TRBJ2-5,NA,TGTGCCACATACCGACCCCGGGAGACCCAGTACTTC,CATYRPRETQYF
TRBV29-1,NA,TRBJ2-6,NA,TGCAGCGTTGAGTTTGGCTCCTCTGGGGCCAACGTCCTGACTTTC,CSVEFGSSGANVLTF
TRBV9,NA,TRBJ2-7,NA,TGTGCCAGCAGCGTAGTTCCTAGCTCCTACGAGCAGTACTTC,CASSVVPSSYEQYF
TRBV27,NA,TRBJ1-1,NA,TGTGCCAGCAGGCAGGGCACTGAAGCTTTCTTT,CASRQGTEAFF
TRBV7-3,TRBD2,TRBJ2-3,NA,TGTGCCAGCAGCCTAAGCGGGGGCACAGATACGCAGTATTTT,CASSLSGGTDTQYF
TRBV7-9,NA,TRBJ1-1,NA,TGTGCCACCTCAACCCCCATGACAGTTATGAACACTGAAGCTTTCTTT,CATSTPMTVMNTEAFF
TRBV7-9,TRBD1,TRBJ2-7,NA,TGTGCCAGCAGCTCGACAGGGTTCAGCTACGAGCAGTACTTC,CASSSTGFSYEQYF
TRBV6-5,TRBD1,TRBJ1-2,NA,TGTGCCAGCAGTTCCGGGACAGGGATTGACTATGGCTACACCTTC,CASSSGTGIDYGYTF
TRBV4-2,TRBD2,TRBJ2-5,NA,TGTGCCAGCAGCCAAGGAACGTCTAGCGGGAGCGAGACCCAGTACTTC,CASSQGTSSGSETQYF
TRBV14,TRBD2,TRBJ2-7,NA,TGTGCCAGCAGCCAAAATCAAGCGGGAGGGCCGAAGCAGTACTTC,CASSQNQAGGPKQYF
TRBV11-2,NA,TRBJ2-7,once,TGTGCCAGCGCCCGGGGTTACGAGCAGTACTTC,CASARGYEQYF
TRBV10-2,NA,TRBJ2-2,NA,TGCGCCAGCAAGGGGGAGCTGTTTTTT,CASKGELFF
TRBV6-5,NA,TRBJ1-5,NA,TGTGCCAGCAGTGAAACCCCTTCCCAGCCCCAGCATTTT,CASSETPSQPQHF
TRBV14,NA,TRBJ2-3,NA,TGTGCCAGCAGCCGTCGGACCACAGTTAACACAGATACGCAGTATTTT,CASSRRTTVNTDTQYF
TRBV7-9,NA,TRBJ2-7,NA,TGTGCCAGCAGCCCAGGAGACAGCCCCTACGAGCAGTACTTC,CASSPGDSPYEQYF
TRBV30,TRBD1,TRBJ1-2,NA,TGTGCCTGGAGCGAGGGACAGGGGGATGGCTACACCTTC,CAWSEGQGDGYTF
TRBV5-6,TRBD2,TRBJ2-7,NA,TGTGCCAGCAGCCCAAGCGGGAGCCTCTACGAGCAGTACTTC,CASSPSGSLYEQYF
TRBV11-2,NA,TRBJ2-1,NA,TGTGCCAGCAGCTCAGGATGGGGATTCTCCTACAATGAGCAGTTCTTC,CASSSGWGFSYNEQFF
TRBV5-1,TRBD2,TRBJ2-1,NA,TGCGCCAGCAGCCCAGCGGGAGGGAACAATGAGCAGTTCTTC,CASSPAGGNNEQFF
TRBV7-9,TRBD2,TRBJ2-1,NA,TGTGCCAGCAGCACCCGGGGTAGCGGGAGTTCCTACAATGAGCAGTTCTTC,CASSTRGSGSSYNEQFF
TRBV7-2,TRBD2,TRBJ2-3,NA,TGTGCCAGCAGCTCCCTACTAGCGAACACAGATACGCAGTATTTT,CASSSLLANTDTQYF
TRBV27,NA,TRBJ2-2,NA,TGTGCCAGCAGTGCGGGACAGATGAACACCGGGGAGCTGTTTTTT,CASSAGQMNTGELFF
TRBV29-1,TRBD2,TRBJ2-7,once,TGCAGCGTTCTAGCGGACTCCTACGAGCAGTACTTC,CSVLADSYEQYF
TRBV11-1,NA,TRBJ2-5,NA,TGTGCCAGCAGCTTAGAAGAGACCCAGTACTTC,CASSLEETQYF
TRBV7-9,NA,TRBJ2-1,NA,TGTGCCAGCAGCTTACAATCTGGTCGTGTGCAGGTTGGGTACAATGAGCAGTTCTTC,CASSLQSGRVQVGYNEQFF
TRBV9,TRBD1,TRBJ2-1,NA,TGTGCCAGCAGCGTAGTTATAGGGGGCACCCCCAACTCCTACAATGAGCAGTTCTTC,CASSVVIGGTPNSYNEQFF
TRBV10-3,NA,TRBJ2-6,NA,TGTGCCATCAGTGATGCGAACTCTGGGGCCAACGTCCTGACTTTC,CAISDANSGANVLTF
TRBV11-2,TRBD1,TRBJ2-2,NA,TGTGCCAGCAGCAGGGGGCAATACACCGGGGAGCTGTTTTTT,CASSRGQYTGELFF